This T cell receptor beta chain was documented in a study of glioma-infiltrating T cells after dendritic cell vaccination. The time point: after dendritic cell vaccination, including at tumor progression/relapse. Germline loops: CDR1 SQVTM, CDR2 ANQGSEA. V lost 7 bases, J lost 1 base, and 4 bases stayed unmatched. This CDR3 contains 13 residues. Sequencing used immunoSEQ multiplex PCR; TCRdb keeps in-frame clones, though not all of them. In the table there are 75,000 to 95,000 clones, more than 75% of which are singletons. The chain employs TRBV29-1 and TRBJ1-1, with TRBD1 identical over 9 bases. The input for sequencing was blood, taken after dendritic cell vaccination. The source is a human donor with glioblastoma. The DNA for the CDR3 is TGCAGCGCTAAGACAGGGGGGAACACTGAAGCTTTCTTT. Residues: CSAKTGGNTEAFF. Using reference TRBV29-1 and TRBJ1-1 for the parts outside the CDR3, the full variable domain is SAVISQKPSRDICQRGTSLTIQCQVDSQVTMMFWYRQQPGQSLTLIATANQGSEATYESGFVIDKFPISRPNLTFSTLTVSNMSPEDSSIYLCSAKTGGNTEAFFGQGTRLTVV.